These 18 T cell receptor beta chains were all obtained from the same sample, sequenced in a study of blood T cells in healthy people across ages. The second PCR ran about 6 to 12 cycles with a sample-barcoded 5' primer and J-beta primers. TCRdb independently ran MiXCR on the 5' RACE reads; one entry per CDR3 protein. This sample has about 720,000 distinct CDR3 sequences; about 20% occur once, and the top ten carry 20% to 25%. What was sequenced was blood. Source of these receptors: a man aged 70-80 years in good health.

The chain joins TRBV7-9 to TRBJ2-5; D remains unclear. Deletions cut 1 base from V and 2 bases from J, with 14 bases between. The CDR3 is made up of 16 amino acids. Germline V gene data show CDR1 as SEHNR and CDR2 as FQNEAQ (reference sequence). CDR3 residues: CASSLGGSVNQETQYF. CDR3 in DNA: TGTGCCAGCAGCTTAGGGGGATCGGTGAATCAAGAGACCCAGTACTTC.

This CDR3 reads CASSQVTAAEADTQYF. CDR3 DNA sequence: TGCGCCAGCAGCCAAGTTACCGCGGCGGAGGCAGATACGCAGTATTTT. V is TRBV4-3 and J is TRBJ2-3; perhaps TRBD2 as D (5 bases). The CDR3 has 16 residues. V was pared by 1 base and J by 4 bases, with 15 bases between. Germline V gene data show CDR1 as LGHNA and CDR2 as YSLEER.

As DNA, the CDR3 is TGTGCCAGCAGCTTAGTTGGACAGGACATGAACACTGAAGCTTTCTTT. It codes for CASSLVGQDMNTEAFF. The chain couples TRBV7-9 to TRBJ1-1; 7 bases line up with TRBD1. With V trimmed by 1 base and J by 0 bases, 5 bases remained unmatched. Per the germline V gene, CDR1 is SEHNR and CDR2 is FQNEAQ (reference sequence). The CDR3 is made up of 16 amino acids.

The sample holds a few counts of this clonotype. The J gene is TRBJ1-4, the V gene TRBV20-1, with 11 bases matching TRBD1. J lost 6 bases, V lost 1 base, and 4 bases had no gene match. Germline CDR1 is DFQATT and CDR2 is SNEGSKA (reference sequence). The CDR3 loop spans 15 amino acids. This CDR3 reads CSARARDRGYEKLFF. The CDR3 DNA sequence: TGCAGTGCTAGAGCTCGGGACAGGGGGTATGAAAAACTGTTTTTT.

This sequence joins TRBV6-1 and TRBJ1-4; D unresolved. Germline loops: CDR1 MNHNS, CDR2 SASEGT. This CDR3 has 13 residues. Trimming shortened V by 3 bases and J by 5 bases, and 7 bases separated the two germline ends. The CDR3 reads CASSESPNEKLFF. CDR3 sequence (DNA): TGTGCCAGCAGTGAGAGTCCCAATGAAAAACTGTTTTTT.

In its sample, this clonotype was seen once. V and J are TRBV20-1 and TRBJ2-1; TRBD2 agrees at 10 bases. The J call is doubtful: the DNA matches TRBJ2-7 better. The CDR3 sequence is 20 residues long. The V gene's germline CDR1 is DFQATT and CDR2 SNEGSKA (reference sequence). The CDR3, as DNA: TGCAGTGCTAGAGAGGCCAGTGAGCGGGAGGGTGGGCCAGCGACCTACGAGCAGTACGTC. The encoded protein is CSAREASEREGGPATYEQYV.

The chain is built from TRBV20-1 and TRBJ1-2; TRBD1 agrees at 7 bases. In germline, CDR1 is DFQATT, CDR2 SNEGSKA (reference sequence). J gave up 0 bases and V 1 base, and 2 bases lay outside the gene matches. This CDR3 is 14 amino acids long. The CDR3 DNA reads as TGCAGTGCTAGAGGACAGGGAACTAACTATGGCTACACCTTC. This translates into CSARGQGTNYGYTF.

This clonotype was recorded a few times. The V gene is TRBV10-3, the J gene TRBJ2-7; perhaps TRBD1 as D (5 bases). Trimming removed 9 bases from V and 7 bases from J, with 19 bases in between. This CDR3 has 13 residues. Per the germline V gene, CDR1 is ENHRY and CDR2 is SYGVKD. The CDR3 region is CAISRGQGWEQYF. The CDR3 DNA reads as TGTGCCATTTCCCGTGGGCAGGGTTGGGAGCAGTACTTC.

This clonotype has a handful of counts. This chain links TRBV7-9 with TRBJ1-2; D possibly corresponds to TRBD1 (6 bases). Trimming left V 0 bases short and J 6 bases short, with 17 bases between. This CDR3 has 16 amino acids. Germline V CDR1 and CDR2: SEHNR, FQNEAQ (reference sequence). The CDR3 nucleotides are TGTGCCAGCAGCTTAGCGAACCCCCTACAGGGTCATGGCTACACCTTC. Translating gives CASSLANPLQGHGYTF.

This clonotype was counted between two and nine times. V is TRBV7-2 and J is TRBJ1-2, with TRBD1 as a possible D gene (6 bases). The CDR3 extends over 17 amino acids. CDR1 and CDR2 (germline): SGHTA, FQGNSA. V shed 5 bases and J shed 4 bases, with 23 bases lying between them. CDR3 DNA sequence: TGTGCCAGCAGCCCTGAGGGGGGCTCATTATATAGCTATGGCTACACCTTC. Residues: CASSPEGGSLYSYGYTF.

This clonotype turned up a few times. The chain joins TRBV20-1 to TRBJ1-2; a possible D gene is TRBD1 (6 bases). Germline loops: CDR1 DFQATT, CDR2 SNEGSKA (reference sequence). The CDR3 spans 15 residues. Trimming stripped 3 bases from V and 0 bases from J, with 14 bases between. The CDR3 here is CSASEGGWANYGYTF. The CDR3 DNA reads TGCAGTGCTAGTGAGGGGGGGTGGGCTAACTATGGCTACACCTTC.

This clonotype was seen only a few times. The genes are TRBV12-3 or TRBV12-4 and TRBJ1-4; D gene unclear. CDR3 length equals 16 residues. Trimming took off 0 bases at V and 3 bases at J, with 11 bases between the two ends. The CDR3 DNA is TGTGCCAGCAGTTTAGCGCGGGCTTCCCCTAATGAAAAACTGTTTTTT. Its protein product is CASSLARASPNEKLFF.

This clonotype was recorded a few times. The V gene is TRBV12-3 or TRBV12-4, the J gene TRBJ1-2, with 7 positions matching TRBD1. The CDR3 is 13 residues long. V was pared by 3 bases and J by 7 bases, with 5 bases of the junction left unmatched. CDR3 region: CASSLDRTLGYTF. The CDR3 DNA sequence: TGTGCCAGCAGTTTGGACAGGACCCTTGGCTACACCTTC.

The gene calls are TRBV7-2 and TRBJ2-3; 8 bases line up with TRBD2. This CDR3 has 15 residues. V was clipped by 3 bases and J by 5 bases; unmatched bases: 7. From germline, CDR1 is SGHTA and CDR2 FQGNSA. This CDR3 is CASSFSSGGGDTQYF. The CDR3, as DNA: TGTGCCAGCAGCTTTTCGAGCGGGGGTGGAGATACGCAGTATTTT.

This clonotype was counted only a few times. The chain joins TRBV11-2 to TRBJ1-4; 7 bases align to TRBD1. Trimming cost V 2 bases and J 8 bases; bases outside gene matches: 8. This CDR3 has 15 residues. Germline values: CDR1 SGHAT, CDR2 FQNNGV. This chain's CDR3 is CASSLQSGGREKLFF. The DNA for the CDR3 is TGTGCCAGCAGCTTACAATCAGGGGGTCGGGAAAAACTGTTTTTT. Full variable domain (missing parts from reference TRBV11-2 and TRBJ1-4): EAGVAQSPRYKIIEKRQSVAFWCNPISGHATLYWYQQILGQGPKLLIQFQNNGVVDDSQLPKDRFSAERLKGVDSTLKIQPAKLEDSAVYLCASSLQSGGREKLFFGSGTQLSVL.

The table lists this clonotype with many counts. V is TRBV12-3 or TRBV12-4 and J is TRBJ2-6, with D unclear. V was trimmed by 2 bases and J by 3 bases, leaving 8 bases between them. This CDR3 is built from 15 residues. The CDR3 coding sequence is TGTGCCAGCAGTTTATTTGGGCTTGGGGCCAACGTCCTGACTTTC. This gives the protein CASSLFGLGANVLTF.

This clonotype was found a few times. The rearrangement uses TRBV11-2 and TRBJ2-5; D gene uncertain. Per germline, CDR1 SGHAT and CDR2 FQNNGV. Trimming left V 0 bases short and J 11 bases short, with 10 bases between. The CDR3 contains 12 residues. Here the CDR3 reads CASSLDTRVQYF. For the CDR3, the DNA is TGTGCCAGCAGCTTAGATACGCGTGTGCAGTACTTC.

In its sample, this clonotype was seen a few times. V is TRBV11-1 and J is TRBJ2-5; 9 bases are a match to TRBD2. The end of the DNA aligns better with TRBJ2-1, so the J call may be wrong. There are 14 residues in the CDR3. Germline assignment: CDR1 SGHAT and CDR2 FQDESV (reference sequence). The CDR3 is CATKSGGTYNEQFF. The CDR3 DNA sequence: TGTGCCACCAAAAGCGGGGGGACTTACAATGAGCAGTTCTTC.